These 12 T cell receptor beta chains were all obtained from the same sample, sequenced in a study of identical twins. TCRdb analysed the 5' RACE reads with MiXCR anew, one entry per CDR3 protein. The sample has under 300,000 distinct CDR3 sequences, 5% to 7% seen once. This sample also appeared in a second study, on T cells expressing NK-cell markers.

Sample: CD8+ T cells sorted from blood. Every receptor here comes from a woman aged 18-29 years in good health.

This clonotype occurred a few times. This chain joins TRBV20-1 and TRBJ1-1; unclear D gene. CDR1 and CDR2 from the germline V gene are DFQATT and SNEGSKA (reference sequence). The CDR3 runs 11 residues. V lost 6 bases and J lost 5, with 10 bases in between. CDR3 in DNA: TGCAGTGCACGGAGGAGTACTGAAGCTTTCTTT. It yields the protein CSARRSTEAFF.

This clonotype appeared a few times. The V gene is TRBV10-3, the J gene TRBJ1-1; D gene uncertain. V lost 5 bases and J lost 4, with 14 bases in between. CDR1 and CDR2 (germline): ENHRY, SYGVKD. CDR3 length equals 14 residues. The CDR3 protein is CAISQSPTSTEAFF. Here the CDR3 DNA reads TGTGCCATCAGTCAATCACCCACCAGCACTGAAGCTTTCTTT.

The CDR3 DNA reads TGTGCCAGCCGACCGGGAAATAGTGAAAAACTGTTTTTT. Translation: CASRPGNSEKLFF. The chain has TRBV7-6 and TRBJ1-4; D remains unclear. Trimming removed 8 bases at V and 7 bases at J, with 14 bases between. CDR1 is SGHVS, CDR2 FNYEAQ, per germline. This CDR3 spans 13 amino acids.

The genes are TRBV27 and TRBJ1-6; 9 bases match TRBD1. The CDR3 has 15 residues. Trimming took 5 bases from V and 9 from J; bases not matched to a gene: 8. Per germline, CDR1 MNHEY and CDR2 SMNVEV (reference sequence). In nucleotides, the CDR3 is TGTGCCAGCAGTGCCACAGGGGGCACGGGTTCACCCCTCCACTTT. This translates into CASSATGGTGSPLHF.

This clonotype was observed at least ten times. The gene calls are TRBV12-3 or TRBV12-4 and TRBJ2-1, with 12 nucleotides matching TRBD1. Trimming at V came to 7 bases and at J to 9 bases, leaving 7 bases not matched to a gene. CDR3 length: 14 amino acids. In nucleotides, the CDR3 is TGTGCCAGCACTTGGGGACAGGGGGCGGGTGAGCAGTTCTTC. Residues: CASTWGQGAGEQFF.

The chain joins TRBV27 to TRBJ2-3; maybe TRBD1 (6 bases). CDR1 and CDR2 (germline): MNHEY, SMNVEV (reference sequence). The CDR3 is made up of 14 amino acids. Trimming cost V 4 bases and J 2 bases, with 10 bases left between them. The CDR3 reads CASSYRQDTDTQYF. DNA of the CDR3: TGTGCCAGCAGTTACCGACAGGACACAGATACGCAGTATTTT.

The chain combines TRBV15 with TRBJ2-7, with TRBD1 matching over 9 bases. Germline lookup yields CDR1 LNHNV and CDR2 YYDKDF (reference sequence). J was trimmed by 7 bases and V by 5 bases; bases with no gene match: 9. This CDR3 is built from 14 residues. CDR3 nucleotide sequence: TGTGCCACCAGCGGCCAGACAGGGGGAGGTGAGCAGTACTTC. Translation gives CATSGQTGGGEQYF.

This clonotype was detected many times. The chain has TRBV12-3 or TRBV12-4 and TRBJ2-5; the match to TRBD1 covers 7 bases. Trimming at V came to 5 bases and at J to 5 bases, leaving 5 bases not matched to a gene. This CDR3 is built from 13 residues. The CDR3 DNA reads TGTGCCAGCAGTCCCACAGGGGTCGAGACCCAGTACTTC. This encodes CASSPTGVETQYF.

This clonotype was detected a few times. The V call is TRBV20-1, the J call TRBJ2-1; TRBD1 might be the D (5 bases). This CDR3 is 13 amino acids long. The germline V and J ends were trimmed by 6 bases and 3 bases, with 12 bases remaining between them. Germline-derived CDR1 and CDR2 are DFQATT and SNEGSKA (reference sequence). The CDR3 DNA is TGCAGTGCCGCCGACAGAGACTACAATGAGCAGTTCTTC. Amino acid sequence: CSAADRDYNEQFF.

V and J are TRBV12-5 and TRBJ2-5; D is perhaps TRBD1 or TRBD2 (5 bases each). The length of the CDR3 is 15 residues. With 0 bases removed from V and 4 bases from J, the gap between germline ends came to 12 bases. Germline CDR1 reads LGHNT; CDR2 reads FRNRAP. The CDR3 reads CASGLVTGAGETQYF. The CDR3 region has the DNA TGTGCTAGTGGTTTGGTCACCGGGGCAGGAGAGACCCAGTACTTC.

This clonotype was seen ten or more times. The J gene is TRBJ1-2, the V gene TRBV29-1; no definite D call. Trimming took 6 bases from V and 3 from J, leaving 20 bases between them. The CDR3 length is 15 residues. Germline assignment: CDR1 SQVTM and CDR2 ANQGSEA. CDR3 sequence: CSVIDKTHPYYGYTF. Here the CDR3 DNA reads TGCAGCGTCATCGATAAAACCCACCCTTACTATGGCTACACCTTC.

This clonotype was recorded a few times. The V call is TRBV3-1, the J call TRBJ2-2; TRBD2 matches at 7 bases. J lost 1 base, V lost 7 bases, and 12 bases had no gene match. The germline CDR1 and CDR2 sequences are LGHDT and YNNKEL (reference sequence). The CDR3 has 17 amino acids. This CDR3 is CASTTRRAGENTGELFF. CDR3 sequence (DNA): TGTGCCAGCACCACAAGGCGGGCGGGGGAGAACACCGGGGAGCTGTTTTTT. Full variable domain (outside the CDR3, taken from reference TRBV3-1 and TRBJ2-2): DTAVSQTPKYLVTQMGNDKSIKCEQNLGHDTMYWYKQDSKKFLKIMFSYNNKELIINETVPNRFSPKSPDKAHLNLHINSLELGDSAVYFCASTTRRAGENTGELFFGEGSRLTVL.